This T cell receptor beta chain was identified in a study of PD-L1 blockade in urothelial cancer. Time point defined: pretreatment peripheral blood. Profiling relied on immunoSEQ multiplex PCR, and the TCRdb table lists in-frame clones only, not all of them. Of over 75,000 clones in the sample, roughly nine tenths were seen once. The table lists this clone with a count of one. Deletions cut 5 bases from V and 2 bases from J, with 10 bases between. This CDR3 region has 13 residues. Germline-derived CDR1 and CDR2 are SGHTA and FQGNSA. The TCR sequence derives from a woman of 80 years or more with urothelial cancer. The J gene is TRBJ2-7, the V gene TRBV7-2, with D possibly TRBD2 on 5 matching bases. Sequencing used PBMCs, obtained around atezolizumab (anti-PD-L1) treatment. In DNA form, the CDR3 reads TGTGCCAGCAGCCCAACGGGGACCTACGAGCAGTACTTC. Translating it yields CASSPTGTYEQYF.